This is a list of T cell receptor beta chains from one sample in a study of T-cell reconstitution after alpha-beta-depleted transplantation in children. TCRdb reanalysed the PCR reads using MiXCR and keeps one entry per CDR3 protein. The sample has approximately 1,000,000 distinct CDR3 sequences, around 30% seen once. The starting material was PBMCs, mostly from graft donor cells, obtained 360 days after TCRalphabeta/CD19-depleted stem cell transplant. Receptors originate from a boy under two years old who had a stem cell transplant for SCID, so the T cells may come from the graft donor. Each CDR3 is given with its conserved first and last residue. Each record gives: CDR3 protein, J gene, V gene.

CDR3aa: CASSSVTRANTGELFF
j_gene: TRBJ2-2
v_gene: TRBV11-2

CDR3aa: CASNPGHSFYGYTF
j_gene: TRBJ1-2
v_gene: TRBV19

CDR3aa: CASSKDSDTQYF
j_gene: TRBJ2-3
v_gene: TRBV25-1

CDR3aa: CASSRRDSGNTIYF
j_gene: TRBJ1-3
v_gene: TRBV12-3/TRBV12-4

CDR3aa: CSAQVQDLTFF
j_gene: TRBJ1-1
v_gene: TRBV29-1

CDR3aa: CASSEVTYEQYF
j_gene: TRBJ2-7
v_gene: TRBV2

CDR3aa: CASSWGGQFYEQYF
j_gene: TRBJ2-7
v_gene: TRBV7-8

CDR3aa: CASSHSGANVLTF
j_gene: TRBJ2-6
v_gene: TRBV4-1

CDR3aa: CASSLGTVGTEAFF
j_gene: TRBJ1-1
v_gene: TRBV5-1

CDR3aa: CASSLRSTSGQETQYF
j_gene: TRBJ2-5
v_gene: TRBV7-6

CDR3aa: CSARAGLRNEQFF
j_gene: TRBJ2-1
v_gene: TRBV20-1

CDR3aa: CASSLGPTAPNYGYTF
j_gene: TRBJ1-2
v_gene: TRBV7-2

CDR3aa: CSARWPDEASPLHF
j_gene: TRBJ1-6
v_gene: TRBV20-1

CDR3aa: CSARDLEGVSDTQYF
j_gene: TRBJ2-3
v_gene: TRBV20-1

CDR3aa: CASSEAVYEQYF
j_gene: TRBJ2-7
v_gene: TRBV2

CDR3aa: CASSFPGPRGNYNSPLHF
j_gene: TRBJ1-6
v_gene: TRBV11-3

CDR3aa: CASSQVPPGQAFF
j_gene: TRBJ1-1
v_gene: TRBV4-3

CDR3aa: CSASDPSGGAETQYF
j_gene: TRBJ2-5
v_gene: TRBV20-1

CDR3aa: CASRKDRLNTEAFF
j_gene: TRBJ1-1
v_gene: TRBV12-3/TRBV12-4

CDR3aa: CASSLDTGGAENIQYF
j_gene: TRBJ2-4
v_gene: TRBV5-1

CDR3aa: CSVLDGGSETQYF
j_gene: TRBJ2-5
v_gene: TRBV29-1

CDR3aa: CASSSRTGTTYEQYF
j_gene: TRBJ2-7
v_gene: TRBV5-1

CDR3aa: CASSPRYPADTQYF
j_gene: TRBJ2-3
v_gene: TRBV9

CDR3aa: CASSRMGQMNYEQYF
j_gene: TRBJ2-7
v_gene: TRBV6-1

CDR3aa: CARSFGQGSYEQYF
j_gene: TRBJ2-7
v_gene: TRBV7-9

CDR3aa: CASSSISGTGDTGELFF
j_gene: TRBJ2-2
v_gene: TRBV5-5

CDR3aa: CAISGNRGSEQYF
j_gene: TRBJ2-7
v_gene: TRBV10-3

CDR3aa: CASSYFYGGGPYNEQFF
j_gene: TRBJ2-1
v_gene: TRBV6-2/TRBV6-3

CDR3aa: CASSLEGRGGYTF
j_gene: TRBJ1-2
v_gene: TRBV7-6

CDR3aa: CASSSPWRDPYNEQFF
j_gene: TRBJ2-1
v_gene: TRBV5-5

CDR3aa: CASSYGQGRSGYTF
j_gene: TRBJ1-2
v_gene: TRBV28

CDR3aa: CASTQTSYTDTQYF
j_gene: TRBJ2-3
v_gene: TRBV12-3/TRBV12-4

CDR3aa: CASSELGPTEAFF
j_gene: TRBJ1-1
v_gene: TRBV25-1

CDR3aa: CASKYETSTDTQYF
j_gene: TRBJ2-3
v_gene: TRBV12-3/TRBV12-4

CDR3aa: CAIQSDRGSTEAFF
j_gene: TRBJ1-1
v_gene: TRBV10-3

CDR3aa: CSALLAGSYEQYF
j_gene: TRBJ2-7
v_gene: TRBV20-1

CDR3aa: CASSEVHGNPSTEAFF
j_gene: TRBJ1-1
v_gene: TRBV2

CDR3aa: CASMHTSTDTQYF
j_gene: TRBJ2-3
v_gene: TRBV5-4

CDR3aa: CASSEDRGVTDTQYF
j_gene: TRBJ2-3
v_gene: TRBV6-1

CDR3aa: CAISDPGGLEETQYF
j_gene: TRBJ2-5
v_gene: TRBV10-3

CDR3aa: CATSRDPGSSYEQYF
j_gene: TRBJ2-7
v_gene: TRBV15

CDR3aa: CASSPGQGVAGELFF
j_gene: TRBJ2-2
v_gene: TRBV4-1

CDR3aa: CAWSTGVEQYF
j_gene: TRBJ2-7
v_gene: TRBV30

CDR3aa: CASSQDLAAARPEAFF
j_gene: TRBJ1-1
v_gene: TRBV4-1

CDR3aa: CASSLDPGLAGGKNYEQYF
j_gene: TRBJ2-7
v_gene: TRBV5-1

CDR3aa: CASSQERGVKQYF
j_gene: TRBJ2-7
v_gene: TRBV3-1

CDR3aa: CSSSTGWGTEAFF
j_gene: TRBJ1-1
v_gene: TRBV29-1

CDR3aa: CASSFEHINTEAFF
j_gene: TRBJ1-1
v_gene: TRBV12-3/TRBV12-4

CDR3aa: CASSLVERGGSYEQYF
j_gene: TRBJ2-7
v_gene: TRBV11-2

CDR3aa: CASSLSRGYNSPLHF
j_gene: TRBJ1-6
v_gene: TRBV7-8

CDR3aa: CASSFRPAIRAYEQYF
j_gene: TRBJ2-7
v_gene: TRBV11-2

CDR3aa: CATSEVSTDTQYF
j_gene: TRBJ2-3
v_gene: TRBV24-1

CDR3aa: CASSQDRTGGYYGYTF
j_gene: TRBJ1-2
v_gene: TRBV4-1

CDR3aa: CSAIRVELDGYTF
j_gene: TRBJ1-2
v_gene: TRBV29-1

CDR3aa: CSAYSRGTSGANVLTF
j_gene: TRBJ2-6
v_gene: TRBV20-1

CDR3aa: CSARPIPGTKIYEQYF
j_gene: TRBJ2-7
v_gene: TRBV20-1

CDR3aa: CATSRDLHEYQETQYF
j_gene: TRBJ2-5
v_gene: TRBV15

CDR3aa: CASSFGGSGGAGGQFF
j_gene: TRBJ2-1
v_gene: TRBV27

CDR3aa: CASSFGADGNTIYF
j_gene: TRBJ1-3
v_gene: TRBV12-3/TRBV12-4